This T cell receptor (beta chain) emerged from a study of prognosis after radiotherapy for stage I lung cancer (dated by TCRdb to the early 2020s). About the investigation overall: Between early 2018 and early 2019, about 19 stage I NSCLC patients were enrolled in Nanjing, China. The study sequenced around 40 blood samples from around 19 patients, one before and one after SBRT per patient. Using image-guided IMRT or VMAT, SBRT was delivered in 3 to 5 fractions at a biologically effective dose of at least 100 Gy. The study profiled peripheral blood TCR beta repertoires from stage I NSCLC patients before and after stereotactic body radiotherapy and related them to distant failure. After SBRT, distant metastases developed in about 20% of the 19 patients at a median of approximately seven months, while the remaining 15 patients had no significant progression. All patients were considered medically inoperable, owing to comorbidities in approximately twelve and refusal of surgery in several. The cohort included about a dozen men and over 5 women, with a median age of around 70 years and a range of about 53 to 95 years. In fourteen patients the disease was a newly diagnosed primary stage I lung tumor, whereas roughly five had oligometastatic NSCLC following surgical resection of the primary tumor. Tumor histology was squamous cell carcinoma in 7 or 8 patients and adenocarcinoma in under 15. SBRT was not combined with any concurrent therapy in any patient.

A history of other malignancies or of prior chemotherapy or radiotherapy was absent in all patients, and node-negative disease was shown on CT and PET/CT in all patients. At each of two time points, about 6 milliliters of peripheral venous blood were collected into EDTA tubes. Ficoll-Paque Plus density-gradient centrifugation was used to isolate PBMCs. Right after collection, samples were placed at -80 degrees C and kept there until analysis. Broader findings and caveats from the paper: No adjustment for multiple comparisons was applied to any of the reported P values. Post-SBRT Shannon entropy and its change from baseline were lower in patients who developed distant metastases; baseline Shannon entropy was not associated with metastases. TRBV and TRBJ usage frequencies reportedly differed by metastasis status, in two V genes at baseline and in roughly 9 V and two J genes after SBRT. After SBRT, the count of unique TCR clones dropped from a median of around 10,000 beforehand to approximately 7,300 afterward (Wilcoxon paired P=0.011). The study was limited by its small cohort and short follow-up, and the findings require independent validation. Tumor specificity of expanded TCR clones was not determined.

About this clonotype: The antigen it binds to is not known. No quality values exist for individual bases; no much larger clone is one base distant.

The V end loses 4 bases and the J end loses 7 bases, and a stretch of 11 bases separates them. Counted from cysteine to phenylalanine, this CDR3 has 13 amino acids. Only the CDR3 part of the read is kept: 39 bases, read in frame from the first base. Taken from the germline V gene, the CDR1 and CDR2 loops are SGHDT and YYEEEE. Two rounds of multiplex PCR were used to amplify the TCR beta CDR3 region from genomic DNA. In the first PCR round, primers specific to each TRBV and TRBJ gene were used, and the primer sequences were filed in Chinese patent CN105087789A. Universal primers were used in the second PCR round. The Roche High Pure PCR Template Preparation Kit was used to extract genomic DNA from the frozen PBMCs. An Illumina HiSeq 3000 was used to sequence the libraries paired-end with 151 bp reads. As for the authors' bioinformatics: CutAdapt was used to discard raw reads that did not contain the multiplex PCR primer sequences. Using PEAR, the high-quality paired reads were merged into contigs. MiXCR assigned TRB V, D and J gene segments to each contig by aligning to reference sequences. To remove sequencing errors, CDR3 sequences were clustered according to base quality and sequence similarity. Diversity was measured as Shannon entropy normalized by the natural log of productive TCR sequence number. Clonality was defined as one minus Shannon entropy divided by the natural log of the number of unique clonotypes. The Youden index of ROC curves was used to select progression-free survival cut-offs for repertoire metrics, and analyses were performed in R 3.5.3. TCRdb cleaned the public reads at Q25 with fastp, built clones with MiXCR and kept in-frame beta chains. Every entry covers one CDR3 protein and lists the most common genes and DNA from its rows. The V and J calls shown here were made by TCRdb, not taken from the authors' results. Recorded for this sample are 20,000 to 30,000 distinct CDR3 sequences; approximately 40% of them occurred a single time. Clones ranked in the top ten supply roughly 21% of the sample.

This material consisted of PBMCs, taken before or after stereotactic body radiation therapy (not recorded which). The sequence was obtained from a donor over 45 with non-small cell lung cancer. The rearranged chain carries TRBV5-6 and TRBJ1-4; no D gene can be assigned with confidence. At the DNA level, the sequence is TGTGCCAGCAGCACAACTGCAGGTGAAAAACTGTTTTTT. This encodes CASSTTAGEKLFF.